A selection of T cell receptor beta chains follows, all from one sample in a study of response to subunit inactivated influenza vaccine. TCRdb processed the RT-PCR reads anew with MiXCR; each CDR3 protein has one entry. The table lists under 850,000 distinct CDR3 sequences, 15% to 20% of them singletons. Material: PBMCs from blood, obtained around 5 days after vaccination. These receptors were obtained from a man aged 50 to 59 who received an inactivated influenza vaccine. CDR3s include the opening cysteine and the closing phenylalanine or tryptophan. The order of the fields is J gene, V gene, D gene, clone size, CDR3 protein, CDR3 DNA. A D gene is named only where the DNA matches it firmly. A clone size is listed for some rows: how often the clone was seen (once, few, many), or a class if it is expanded.

>TRBJ2-7|TRBV6-1|-|few
CASSEGISYEQYF
TGTGCCAGCAGTGAAGGTATATCCTACGAGCAGTACTTC
>TRBJ2-3|TRBV5-1|TRBD1|-
CASSDGQGTDTQYF
TGCGCCAGCAGCGACGGACAGGGAACAGATACGCAGTATTTT
>TRBJ2-1|TRBV9|TRBD2|few
CASSPGGFAYNEQFF
TGTGCCAGCAGCCCGGGGGGATTCGCATACAATGAGCAGTTCTTC
>TRBJ1-5|TRBV5-5|-|-
CASSLAGPNNQPQHF
TGTGCCAGCAGCTTGGCTGGGCCAAACAATCAGCCCCAGCATTTT
>TRBJ1-1|TRBV3-1|TRBD1|-
CASSQGDRGEAFF
TGTGCCAGCAGCCAAGGGGACAGGGGAGAAGCTTTCTTT
>TRBJ2-1|TRBV28|TRBD2|-
CASSSTRTSGRFNEQFF
TGTGCCAGCAGTTCAACAAGGACTAGCGGGAGGTTCAATGAGCAGTTCTTC
>TRBJ1-2|TRBV10-3|-|-
CAISELDYGYTF
TGTGCCATCAGTGAGTTGGATTATGGCTACACCTTC
>TRBJ2-7|TRBV11-3|-|-
CASSLKLGLPTYEQYF
TGTGCCAGCAGCTTGAAATTGGGGCTCCCTACCTACGAGCAGTACTTC
>TRBJ2-1|TRBV10-3|-|-
CAISESGRLSNEQFF
TGTGCCATCAGTGAGTCTGGACGCCTCTCCAATGAGCAGTTCTTC
>TRBJ2-5|TRBV6-1|TRBD1|few
CASTATGGTWETQYF
TGTGCCAGCACCGCGACAGGGGGCACGTGGGAGACCCAGTACTTC
>TRBJ2-3|TRBV4-3|-|few
CASSQELRSTDTQYF
TGCGCCAGCAGCCAAGAGTTAAGGAGCACAGATACGCAGTATTTT
>TRBJ1-2|TRBV30|TRBD1|-
CAWSEGTGDGYTF
TGTGCCTGGAGTGAAGGCACAGGGGATGGCTACACCTTC
>TRBJ1-2|TRBV12-3/TRBV12-4|-|-
CASSSRGEYGYTF
TGTGCCAGCAGCTCTCGGGGAGAATATGGCTACACCTTC
>TRBJ1-6|TRBV5-1|-|-
CASSLDLARSTLHF
TGCGCCAGCAGCTTGGACCTAGCGAGGTCCACCCTCCACTTT
>TRBJ2-1|TRBV20-1|-|-
CSARGHYNEQFF
TGCAGTGCTAGAGGCCATTACAATGAGCAGTTCTTC
>TRBJ2-7|TRBV20-1|-|few
CSAQSGTHDEQYF
TGCAGTGCTCAATCCGGGACACACGACGAGCAGTACTTC
>TRBJ2-2|TRBV5-1|TRBD2|once
CASSSTSGRGWELFF
TGCGCCAGCAGCTCAACTAGCGGGAGAGGCTGGGAGCTGTTTTTT
>TRBJ1-4|TRBV20-1|-|-
CSARRTVRGKLFF
TGCAGTGCTCGGAGGACAGTGCGGGGAAAACTGTTTTTT
>TRBJ2-7|TRBV4-1|-|-
CASSQVRGIADYEQYF
TGCGCCAGCAGCCAAGTACGGGGGATAGCGGACTACGAGCAGTACTTC
>TRBJ1-4|TRBV4-3|TRBD1|-
CASSQDSVGTGEKLFF
TGCGCCAGCAGCCAAGACAGTGTCGGGACAGGGGAAAAACTGTTTTTT
>TRBJ2-2|TRBV7-3|-|few
CASSPDSLNTGELFF
TGTGCCAGCAGCCCCGACAGCCTTAACACCGGGGAGCTGTTTTTT
>TRBJ1-2|TRBV29-1|TRBD1|-
CSVELQGTYGYTF
TGCAGCGTTGAGTTACAGGGGACCTATGGCTACACCTTC
>TRBJ1-5|TRBV6-6|-|-
CASSYSNGLPQHF
TGTGCCAGCAGTTACTCGAACGGTCTGCCCCAGCATTTT
>TRBJ2-2|TRBV12-3/TRBV12-4|-|few
CASSFEGSGELFF
TGTGCCAGCAGTTTTGAGGGATCCGGGGAGCTGTTTTTT
>TRBJ2-7|TRBV6-5|-|-
CASSYSLLGPGNF
TGTGCCAGCAGTTACTCTCTTCTGGGGCCAGGAAACTTC
>TRBJ1-3|TRBV29-1|-|few
CSWADSGNTIYF
TGCAGCTGGGCCGACTCTGGAAACACCATATATTTT
>TRBJ2-7|TRBV9|TRBD2|few
CASSVGLAGPYEQYF
TGTGCCAGCAGCGTAGGGCTAGCGGGACCGTACGAGCAGTACTTC
>TRBJ2-1|TRBV12-5|TRBD2|few
CASGLVGGWSGGREQFF
TGTGCTAGTGGTTTGGTAGGAGGATGGAGCGGGGGGCGTGAGCAGTTCTTC